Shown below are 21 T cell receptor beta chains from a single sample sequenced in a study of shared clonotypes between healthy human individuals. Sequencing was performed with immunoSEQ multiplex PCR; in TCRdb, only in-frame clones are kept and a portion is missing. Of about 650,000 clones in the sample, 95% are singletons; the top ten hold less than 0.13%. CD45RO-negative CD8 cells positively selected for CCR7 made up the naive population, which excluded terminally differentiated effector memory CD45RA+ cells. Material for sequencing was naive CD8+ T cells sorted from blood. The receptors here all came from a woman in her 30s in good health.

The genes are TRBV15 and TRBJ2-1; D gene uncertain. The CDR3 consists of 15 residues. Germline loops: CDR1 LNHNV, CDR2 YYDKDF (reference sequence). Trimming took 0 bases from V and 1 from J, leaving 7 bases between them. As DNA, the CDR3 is TGTGCCACCAGCAGAGAAGCAGGTTCCTACAATGAGCAGTTCTTC. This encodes CATSREAGSYNEQFF.

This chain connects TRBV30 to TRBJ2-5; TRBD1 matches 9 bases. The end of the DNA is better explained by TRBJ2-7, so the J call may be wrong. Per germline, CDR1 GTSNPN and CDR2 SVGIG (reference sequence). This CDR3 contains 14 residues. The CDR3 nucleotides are TGTGCCTGGAGGTCCCCGGGACAGGGTTACGAGCAGTACTTC. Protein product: CAWRSPGQGYEQYF.

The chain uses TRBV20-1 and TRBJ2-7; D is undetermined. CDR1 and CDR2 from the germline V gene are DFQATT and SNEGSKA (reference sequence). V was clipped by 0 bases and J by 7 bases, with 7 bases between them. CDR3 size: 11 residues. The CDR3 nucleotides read TGCAGTGCTAGAGATCTAGGAGAGCAGTACTTC. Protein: CSARDLGEQYF.

Here the CDR3 reads CASSIRTEIYGYTF. The DNA of the CDR3 is TGTGCCAGCAGCATCCGGACAGAAATCTATGGCTACACCTTC. V gene TRBV13 combines with J gene TRBJ1-2, with D maybe TRBD1 (6 bases). Trimming took 5 bases from V and 4 from J, leaving 14 bases between them. The CDR3 spans 14 residues. From germline, CDR1 is PRHDT and CDR2 FYEKMQ (reference sequence).

The CDR3 reads CASRDRVISNQPQHF. In nucleotides, the CDR3 is TGTGCCAGCAGGGACAGGGTTATAAGCAATCAGCCCCAGCATTTT. The chain combines TRBV28 with TRBJ1-5; 8 nucleotides agree with TRBD1. This CDR3 region has 15 residues. Per germline, CDR1 MDHEN and CDR2 SYDVKM. J was trimmed by 1 base and V by 6 bases; bases with no gene match: 5.

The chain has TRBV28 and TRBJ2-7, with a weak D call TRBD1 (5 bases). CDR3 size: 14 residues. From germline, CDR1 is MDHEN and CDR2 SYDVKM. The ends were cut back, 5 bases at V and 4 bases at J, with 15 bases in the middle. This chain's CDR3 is CASSAVSGIYEQYF. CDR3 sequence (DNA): TGTGCCAGCAGTGCGGTCTCAGGGATATACGAGCAGTACTTC.

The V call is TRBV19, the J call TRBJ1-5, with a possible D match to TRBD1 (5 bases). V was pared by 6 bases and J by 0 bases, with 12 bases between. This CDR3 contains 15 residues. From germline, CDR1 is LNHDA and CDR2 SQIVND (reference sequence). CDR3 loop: CASRGDGYSNQPQHF. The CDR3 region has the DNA TGTGCCAGTAGGGGGGACGGATATAGCAATCAGCCCCAGCATTTT.

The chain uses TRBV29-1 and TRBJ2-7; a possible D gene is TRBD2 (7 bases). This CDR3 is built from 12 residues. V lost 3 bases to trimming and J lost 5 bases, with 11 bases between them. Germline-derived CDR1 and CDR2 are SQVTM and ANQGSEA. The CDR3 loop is CSVDGGLNEQYF. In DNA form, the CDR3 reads TGCAGCGTTGACGGGGGGCTAAACGAGCAGTACTTC.

CDR3 bases: TGTGCCAGCAGCGGGAGGGAAGAGACCCAGTACTTC. Its protein is CASSGREETQYF. The gene calls are TRBV11-2 and TRBJ2-5; 7 bases align to TRBD2. Trimming cost V 5 bases and J 3 bases; bases outside gene matches: 0. The CDR3 runs to 12 residues. Germline values: CDR1 SGHAT, CDR2 FQNNGV.

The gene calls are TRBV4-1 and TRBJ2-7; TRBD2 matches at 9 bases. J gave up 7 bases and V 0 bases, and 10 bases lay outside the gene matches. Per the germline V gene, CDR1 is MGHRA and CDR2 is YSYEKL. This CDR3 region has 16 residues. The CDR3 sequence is CASSQDPGLAPDEQYF. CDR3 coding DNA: TGCGCCAGCAGCCAAGACCCCGGACTAGCGCCTGATGAGCAGTACTTC.

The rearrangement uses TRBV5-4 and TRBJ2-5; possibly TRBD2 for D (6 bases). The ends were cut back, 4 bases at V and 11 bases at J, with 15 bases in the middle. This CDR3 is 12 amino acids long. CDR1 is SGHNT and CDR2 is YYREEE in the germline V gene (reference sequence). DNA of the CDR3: TGTGCCAGCAGCCCTGGCTCGGGGGAGCAGTACTTC. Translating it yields CASSPGSGEQYF.

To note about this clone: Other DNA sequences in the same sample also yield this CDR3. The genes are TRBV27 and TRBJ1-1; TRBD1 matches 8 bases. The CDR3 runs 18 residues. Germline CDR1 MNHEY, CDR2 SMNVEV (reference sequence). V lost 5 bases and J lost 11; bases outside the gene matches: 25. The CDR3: CASSPLGRAGGTDTEAFF. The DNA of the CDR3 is TGTGCCAGCAGTCCTCTCGGCCGCGCAGGGGGCACGGACACCGAGGCTTTCTTT.

The CDR3 DNA sequence: TGCGCCAGCAGTATCGGGGGCGGGCTCACTGAAGCTTTCTTT. Protein: CASSIGGGLTEAFF. J is TRBJ1-1 and V is TRBV10-2, with D perhaps matching TRBD1 (6 bases). Trimming removed 5 bases at V and 4 bases at J, with 14 bases between. The CDR3 is made up of 14 amino acids. CDR1 is WSHSY and CDR2 is SAAADI in the germline V gene.

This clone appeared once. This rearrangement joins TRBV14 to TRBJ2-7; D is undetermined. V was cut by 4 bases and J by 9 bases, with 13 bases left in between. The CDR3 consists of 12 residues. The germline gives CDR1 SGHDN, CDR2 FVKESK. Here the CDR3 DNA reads TGTGCCAGCAGCCCTGACACCTTCGTGCAGTACTTC. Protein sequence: CASSPDTFVQYF.

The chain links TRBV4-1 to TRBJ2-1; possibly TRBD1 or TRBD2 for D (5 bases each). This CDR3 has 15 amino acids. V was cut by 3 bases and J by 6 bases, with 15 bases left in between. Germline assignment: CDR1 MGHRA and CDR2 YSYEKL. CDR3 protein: CASSQTGTKFNEQFF. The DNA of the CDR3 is TGCGCCAGCAGCCAGACCGGGACGAAGTTCAATGAGCAGTTCTTC.

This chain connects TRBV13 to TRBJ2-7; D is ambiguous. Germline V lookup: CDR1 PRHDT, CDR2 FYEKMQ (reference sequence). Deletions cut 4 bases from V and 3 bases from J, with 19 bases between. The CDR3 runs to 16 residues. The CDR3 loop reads CASSSIMNGPYYEQYF. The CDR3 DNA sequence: TGTGCCAGCAGCTCCATTATGAACGGACCCTACTACGAGCAGTACTTC.

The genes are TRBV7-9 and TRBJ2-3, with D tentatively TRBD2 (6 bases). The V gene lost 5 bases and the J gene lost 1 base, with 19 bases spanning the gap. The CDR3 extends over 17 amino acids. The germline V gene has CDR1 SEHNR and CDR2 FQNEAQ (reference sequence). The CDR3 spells CASSPGPGVGGTDTQYF. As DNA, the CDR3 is TGTGCCAGCAGCCCCGGGCCGGGAGTCGGGGGCACAGATACGCAGTATTTT.

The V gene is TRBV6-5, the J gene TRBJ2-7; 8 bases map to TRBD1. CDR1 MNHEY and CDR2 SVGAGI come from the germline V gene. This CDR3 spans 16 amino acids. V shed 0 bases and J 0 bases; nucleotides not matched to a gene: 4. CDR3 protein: CASSYSTGATSYEQYF. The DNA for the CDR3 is TGTGCCAGCAGTTACTCGACAGGGGCGACCTCCTACGAGCAGTACTTC.

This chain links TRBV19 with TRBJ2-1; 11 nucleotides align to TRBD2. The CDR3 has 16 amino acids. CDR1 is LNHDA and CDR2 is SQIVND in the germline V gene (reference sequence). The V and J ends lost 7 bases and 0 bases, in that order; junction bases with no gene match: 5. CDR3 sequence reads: CASTGLAGFSYNEQFF. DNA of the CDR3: TGTGCCAGTACCGGACTAGCGGGTTTCTCCTACAATGAGCAGTTCTTC.

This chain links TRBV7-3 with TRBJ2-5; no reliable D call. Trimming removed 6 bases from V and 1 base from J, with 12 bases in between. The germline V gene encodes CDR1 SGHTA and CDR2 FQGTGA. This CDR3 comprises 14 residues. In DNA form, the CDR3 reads TGTGCCAGCAGTTACTTAAGTCCCCAAGAGACCCAGTACTTC. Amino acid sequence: CASSYLSPQETQYF.

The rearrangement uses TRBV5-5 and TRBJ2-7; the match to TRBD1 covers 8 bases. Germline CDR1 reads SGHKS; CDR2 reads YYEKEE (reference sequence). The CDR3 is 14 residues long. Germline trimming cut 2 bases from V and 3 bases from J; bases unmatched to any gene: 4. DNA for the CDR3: TGTGCCAGCAGCTTCGCAGGGGGCCTCTACGAGCAGTACTTC. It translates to CASSFAGGLYEQYF.